This TCR beta chain was identified during a study of T cells in women clearing cervical HPV infection (dated by TCRdb to 2017 to 2018). Regarding the complete study: The cases were 25 to 30 women with histologically confirmed HPV16-related CIN3 or worse, and 2 of those women had invasive cancers. Since HLA typing was available for only a few women, HLA type could not be ruled out as a confounder. In the parent cohort, about 10,000 women aged 18 or older were enrolled in Guanacaste, Costa Rica, during about 1992 to 1994 and were followed for seven years. A median age of nearly 35 years was observed in cases versus 37 to 45 in controls, and no significant differences in baseline characteristics were found. Cases and controls were matched on year of sample collection and on age within five years. As quality controls, five blinded duplicates were added to each group, bringing the total to approximately 60 samples made up of 50 or so participants and 10 or so replicates. Among cases, blood sampling occurred a median of 149 days after lesion detection, with an interquartile range of about 80 to 230 days. Controls were 25 or so women whose single incident HPV16 infection cleared within 12 months without precancer or cancer developing. Blood from cases was drawn at the visit where the lesion was first identified, while blood from controls was drawn once the infection was no longer detected. Nested within Costa Rica's Guanacaste HPV Natural History Study, an exploratory proof-of-principle case-control study compared TCR repertoires across cervical HPV16 outcomes.

What the study reported, not specific to this receptor: By combining richness with V gene abundances, random forest classifiers separated cases from controls with an estimated AUC of 0.83. CIN3+ cases had significantly higher TCR repertoire richness than controls across sequencing depths, but evenness did not differ between the groups. Because of the cross-sectional design, the study could not determine whether the associations came before infection or resulted from infection, and neither effector/memory subsets nor HPV-specific T cells were isolated. T-cell numbers per sample were unknown, so richness differences could reflect varying T-cell content rather than repertoire biology. Cases had lower TRBV6-7 relative abundance than controls (about 0.1% versus 0.15%; Bonferroni P = 0.0008).

CDR3 length: 12 amino acids, cysteine to phenylalanine. The CDR3 was read in part: 27 bases, with the frame set at base 1. The V and J ends are trimmed by 1 base and 8 bases, leaving 8 bases between them. CDR1 GTSNPN and CDR2 SVGIG are derived from the germline V gene (reference sequence). TCR beta CDR3 regions were amplified by multiplex PCR using the immunoSEQ assay from an average of 1200 ng genomic DNA per sample. The assay corrected primer bias using a complete synthetic TCR repertoire to establish an amplification baseline. The amplicons were sequenced on the Illumina platform. The paper's data handling went like this. Sequences were error-corrected by clustering with frequency ratios and a modified nearest-neighbor algorithm and were then analyzed in the immunoSEQ Analyzer with IMGT gene definitions. At each rarefaction depth, TCR richness and evenness were averaged over 20 rarefaction repeats, and samples with fewer sequences than the depth were excluded. Relative abundances of V, D and J genes were compared between groups using Wilcoxon rank sum tests, with FDR correction applied. Blinded duplicates gave an intraclass correlation of around 96% for TCR richness and an average of around 83% across over 55 gene segments. The table was pulled from immuneACCESS by TCRdb, which kept in-frame rearrangements only. Such tables lose some clones; where checked, under half of the loss comes from unresolved V genes, and the rest has no known cause. V and J calls and clone size follow that table, whereas D and trimming were derived from the DNA. The table held for this sample gives 13,000 to 15,000 clones. The top ten hold about a fifth of the sample.

On this clone: Its antigen target is currently unknown. The read ends 3 residues shy of where the CDR3 ends; the end is completed using the germline J gene.

Every participant had a single incident cervical HPV16 infection, and women with prevalent HPV16 infections were excluded. Cervical HPV DNA was detected with MY09/MY11 PCR, and genotyping was done by dot-blot hybridization. Roughly 14 mL of heparinized blood was centrifuged, after which the buffy coat was aliquoted, frozen at -30 degrees C, and then stored at -80 degrees C. Genomic DNA was extracted from buffy coat specimens using QIAGEN kits. The sequenced sample consisted of blood buffy coat. The chain links TRBV30 with TRBJ1-4, with the D gene too uncertain to name. The TCR was taken from a woman between 18 and 70 years old with a cervical HPV16 infection that either progressed to CIN3+ or cleared (not recorded which). CDR3 DNA (partial): TGTGCCTGGAGTGGTGTGAGGGAAAAA. Protein translation: CAWSGVREK. The complete CDR3 reads CAWSGVREKLFF.